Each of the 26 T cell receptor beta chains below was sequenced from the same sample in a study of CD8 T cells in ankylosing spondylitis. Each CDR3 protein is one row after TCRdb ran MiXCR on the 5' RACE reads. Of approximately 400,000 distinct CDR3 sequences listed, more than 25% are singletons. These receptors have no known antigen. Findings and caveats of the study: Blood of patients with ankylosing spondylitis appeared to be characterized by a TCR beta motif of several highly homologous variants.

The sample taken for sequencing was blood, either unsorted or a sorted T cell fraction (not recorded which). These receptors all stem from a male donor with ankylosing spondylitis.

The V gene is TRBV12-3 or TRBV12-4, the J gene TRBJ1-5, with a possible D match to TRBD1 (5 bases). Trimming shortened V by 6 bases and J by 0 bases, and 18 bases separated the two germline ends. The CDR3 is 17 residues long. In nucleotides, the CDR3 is TGTGCCAGCAGCCGGGACCACGGACGGGATAGCAATCAGCCCCAGCATTTT. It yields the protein CASSRDHGRDSNQPQHF.

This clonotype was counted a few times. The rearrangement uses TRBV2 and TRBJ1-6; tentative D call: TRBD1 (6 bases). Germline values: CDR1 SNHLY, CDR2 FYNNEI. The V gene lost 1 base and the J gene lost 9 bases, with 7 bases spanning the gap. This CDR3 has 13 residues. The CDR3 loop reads CASSEVRGSPLHF. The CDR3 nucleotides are TGTGCCAGCAGTGAAGTCAGGGGTTCACCCCTCCACTTT.

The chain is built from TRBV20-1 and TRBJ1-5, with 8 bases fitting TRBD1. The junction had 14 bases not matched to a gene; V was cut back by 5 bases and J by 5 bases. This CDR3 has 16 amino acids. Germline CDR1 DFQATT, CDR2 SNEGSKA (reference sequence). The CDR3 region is CSAGHLRGRWDQPQHF. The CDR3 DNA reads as TGCAGTGCTGGCCACCTCAGGGGGCGTTGGGATCAGCCCCAGCATTTT.

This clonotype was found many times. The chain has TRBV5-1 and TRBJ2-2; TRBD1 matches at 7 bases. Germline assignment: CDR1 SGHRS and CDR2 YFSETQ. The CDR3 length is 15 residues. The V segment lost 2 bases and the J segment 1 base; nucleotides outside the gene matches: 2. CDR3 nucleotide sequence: TGCGCCAGCAGCTTACAGGGGAGGAACACCGGGGAGCTGTTTTTT. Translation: CASSLQGRNTGELFF.

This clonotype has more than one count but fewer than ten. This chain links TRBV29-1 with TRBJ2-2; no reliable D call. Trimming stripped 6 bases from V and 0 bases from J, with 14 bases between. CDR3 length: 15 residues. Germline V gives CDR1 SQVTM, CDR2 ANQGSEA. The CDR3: CSVLYAAANTGELFF. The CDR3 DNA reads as TGCAGCGTCCTGTATGCAGCCGCGAACACCGGGGAGCTGTTTTTT.

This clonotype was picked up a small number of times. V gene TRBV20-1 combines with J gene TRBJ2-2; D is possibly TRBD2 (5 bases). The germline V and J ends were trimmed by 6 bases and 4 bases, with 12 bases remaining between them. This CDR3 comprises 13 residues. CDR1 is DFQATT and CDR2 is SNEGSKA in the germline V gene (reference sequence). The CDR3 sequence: CSAETISTGELFF. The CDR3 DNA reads TGCAGTGCCGAGACTATCTCCACCGGGGAGCTGTTTTTT.

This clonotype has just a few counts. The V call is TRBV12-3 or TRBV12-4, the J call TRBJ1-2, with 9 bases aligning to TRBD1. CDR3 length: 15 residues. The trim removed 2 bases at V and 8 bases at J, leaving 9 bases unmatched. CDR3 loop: CASSLNVDRGGGYTF. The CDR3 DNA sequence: TGTGCCAGCAGTTTAAACGTGGACAGGGGAGGCGGCTACACCTTC.

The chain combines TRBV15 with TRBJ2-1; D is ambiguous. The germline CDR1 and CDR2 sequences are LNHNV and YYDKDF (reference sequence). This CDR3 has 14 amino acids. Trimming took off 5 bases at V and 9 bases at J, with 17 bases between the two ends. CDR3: CATSSSLSDIEQFF. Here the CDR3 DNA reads TGTGCCACCAGCTCGTCTTTAAGCGACATTGAGCAGTTCTTC.

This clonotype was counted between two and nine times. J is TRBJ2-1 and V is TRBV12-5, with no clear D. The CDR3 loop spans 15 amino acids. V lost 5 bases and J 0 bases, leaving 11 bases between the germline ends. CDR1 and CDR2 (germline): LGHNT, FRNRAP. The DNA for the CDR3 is TGTGCTAGTGGTCTAGACGTGAGCTCCTACAATGAGCAGTTCTTC. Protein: CASGLDVSSYNEQFF.

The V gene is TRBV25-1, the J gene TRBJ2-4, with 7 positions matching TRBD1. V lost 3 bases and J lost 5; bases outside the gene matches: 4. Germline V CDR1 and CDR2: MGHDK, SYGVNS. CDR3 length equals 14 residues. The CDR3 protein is CASSDRDRENIQYF. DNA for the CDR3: TGTGCCAGCAGTGATAGAGACAGGGAAAACATTCAGTACTTC.

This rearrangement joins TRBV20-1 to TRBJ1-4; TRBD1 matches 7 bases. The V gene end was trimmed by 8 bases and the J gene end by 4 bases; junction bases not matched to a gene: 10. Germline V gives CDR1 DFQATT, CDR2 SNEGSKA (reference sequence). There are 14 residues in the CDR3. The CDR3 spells CSSSTGANNEKLFF. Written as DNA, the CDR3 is TGCAGTTCAAGTACAGGGGCTAATAATGAAAAACTGTTTTTT.

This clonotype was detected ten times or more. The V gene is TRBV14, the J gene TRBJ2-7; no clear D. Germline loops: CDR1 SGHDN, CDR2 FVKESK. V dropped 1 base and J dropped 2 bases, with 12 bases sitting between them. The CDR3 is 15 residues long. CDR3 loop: CASSQGQADTYEQYF. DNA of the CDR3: TGTGCCAGCAGCCAAGGTCAGGCAGACACCTACGAGCAGTACTTC.

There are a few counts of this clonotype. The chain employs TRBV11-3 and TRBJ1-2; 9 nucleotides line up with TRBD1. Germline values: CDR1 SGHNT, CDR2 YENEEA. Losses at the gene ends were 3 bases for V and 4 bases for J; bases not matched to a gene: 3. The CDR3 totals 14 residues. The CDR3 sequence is CASSLNRGLYGYTF. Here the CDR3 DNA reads TGTGCCAGCAGCTTGAACAGGGGGCTCTATGGCTACACCTTC.

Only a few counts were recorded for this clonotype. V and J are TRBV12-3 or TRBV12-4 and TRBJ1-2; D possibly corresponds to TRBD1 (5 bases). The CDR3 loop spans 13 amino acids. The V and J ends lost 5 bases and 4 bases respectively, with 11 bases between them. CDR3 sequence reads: CASSRDRIYGYTF. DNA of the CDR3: TGTGCCAGCAGTCGGGACCGCATCTATGGCTACACCTTC.

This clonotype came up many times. CDR3 nucleotide sequence: TGTGCCAGCAGCCAAGACCTATTACAGCCCCAGCATTTT. This gives the protein CASSQDLLQPQHF. V gene TRBV4-2 combines with J gene TRBJ1-5; D unresolved. The CDR3 consists of 13 residues. Germline V gene lookup returns CDR1 LGHNA and CDR2 YNFKEQ. Trimming took 0 bases from V and 7 from J, leaving 7 bases between them.

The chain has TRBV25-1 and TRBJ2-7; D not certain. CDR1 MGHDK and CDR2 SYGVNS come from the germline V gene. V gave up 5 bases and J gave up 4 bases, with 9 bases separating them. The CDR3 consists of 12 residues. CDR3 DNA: TGTGCCAGCAGTCCAGACAAGTACGAGCAGTACGTC. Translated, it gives CASSPDKYEQYV.

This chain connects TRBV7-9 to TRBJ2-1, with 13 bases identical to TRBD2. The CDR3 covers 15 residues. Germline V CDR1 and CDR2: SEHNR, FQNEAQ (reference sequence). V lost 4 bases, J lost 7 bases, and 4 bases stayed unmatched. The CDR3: CASSSKGLAGNEQFF. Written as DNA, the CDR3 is TGTGCCAGCAGCTCTAAGGGACTAGCGGGGAATGAGCAGTTCTTC.

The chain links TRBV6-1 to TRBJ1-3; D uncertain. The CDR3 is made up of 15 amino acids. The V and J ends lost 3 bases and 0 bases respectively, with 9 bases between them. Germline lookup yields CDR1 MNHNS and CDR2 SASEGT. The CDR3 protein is CASSDPPSSGNTIYF. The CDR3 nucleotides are TGTGCCAGCAGTGATCCACCGAGCTCTGGAAACACCATATATTTT.

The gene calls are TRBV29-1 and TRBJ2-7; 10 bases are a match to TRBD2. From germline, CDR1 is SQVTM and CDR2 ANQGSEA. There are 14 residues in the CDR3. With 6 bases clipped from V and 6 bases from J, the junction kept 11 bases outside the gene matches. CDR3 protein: CSVTQLAGSGEQYF. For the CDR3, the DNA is TGCAGCGTGACCCAACTAGCGGGATCTGGCGAGCAGTACTTC.

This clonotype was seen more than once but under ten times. CDR3: CATSPRASHQPQHF. The DNA of the CDR3 is TGTGCCACCAGCCCCCGGGCTAGTCATCAGCCCCAGCATTTT. The J gene is TRBJ1-5, the V gene TRBV15, with D unclear. Per the germline V gene, CDR1 is LNHNV and CDR2 is YYDKDF (reference sequence). This CDR3 region has 14 residues. Trimming cost V 5 bases and J 5 bases, with 13 bases left between them.

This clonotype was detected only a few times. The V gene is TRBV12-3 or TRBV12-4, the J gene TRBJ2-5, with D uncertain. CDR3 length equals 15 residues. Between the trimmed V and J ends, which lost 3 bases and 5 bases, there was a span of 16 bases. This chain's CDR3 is CASSFKATPGETQYF. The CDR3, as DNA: TGTGCCAGCAGTTTCAAGGCTACACCCGGGGAGACCCAGTACTTC.

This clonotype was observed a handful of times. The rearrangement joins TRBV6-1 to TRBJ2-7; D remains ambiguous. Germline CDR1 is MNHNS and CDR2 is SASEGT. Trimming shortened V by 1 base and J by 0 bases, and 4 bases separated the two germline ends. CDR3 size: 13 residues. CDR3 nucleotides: TGTGCCAGCAGTGAAGAGGCCTCCTACGAGCAGTACGTC. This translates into CASSEEASYEQYV.

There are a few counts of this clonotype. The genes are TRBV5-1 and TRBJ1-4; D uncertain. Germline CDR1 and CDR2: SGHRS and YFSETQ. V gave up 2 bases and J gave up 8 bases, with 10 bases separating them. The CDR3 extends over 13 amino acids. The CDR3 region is CASSFARGEKLFF. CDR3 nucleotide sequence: TGCGCCAGCAGCTTCGCTCGCGGGGAAAAACTGTTTTTT.

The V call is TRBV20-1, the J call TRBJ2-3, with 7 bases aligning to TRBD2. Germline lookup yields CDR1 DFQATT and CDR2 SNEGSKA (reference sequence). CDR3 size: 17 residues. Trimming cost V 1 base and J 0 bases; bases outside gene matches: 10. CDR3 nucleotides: TGCAGTGCTAGAGTGGCGGGAGCGTTCCGTAGCACAGATACGCAGTATTTT. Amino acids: CSARVAGAFRSTDTQYF.

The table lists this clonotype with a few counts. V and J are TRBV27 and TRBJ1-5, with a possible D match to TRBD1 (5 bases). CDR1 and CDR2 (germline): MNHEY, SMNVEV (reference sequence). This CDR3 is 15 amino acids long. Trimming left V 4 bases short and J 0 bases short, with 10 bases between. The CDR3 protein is CASSWVGTSNQPQHF. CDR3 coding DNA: TGTGCCAGCAGTTGGGTGGGGACTAGCAATCAGCCCCAGCATTTT.

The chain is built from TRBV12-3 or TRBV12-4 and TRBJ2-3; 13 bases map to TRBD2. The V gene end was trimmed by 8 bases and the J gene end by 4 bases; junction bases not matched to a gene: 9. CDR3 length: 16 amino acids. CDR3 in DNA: TGTGCCAGCCAACTAGCGGGAGGGCCCTCGGCAGATACGCAGTATTTT. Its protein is CASQLAGGPSADTQYF.